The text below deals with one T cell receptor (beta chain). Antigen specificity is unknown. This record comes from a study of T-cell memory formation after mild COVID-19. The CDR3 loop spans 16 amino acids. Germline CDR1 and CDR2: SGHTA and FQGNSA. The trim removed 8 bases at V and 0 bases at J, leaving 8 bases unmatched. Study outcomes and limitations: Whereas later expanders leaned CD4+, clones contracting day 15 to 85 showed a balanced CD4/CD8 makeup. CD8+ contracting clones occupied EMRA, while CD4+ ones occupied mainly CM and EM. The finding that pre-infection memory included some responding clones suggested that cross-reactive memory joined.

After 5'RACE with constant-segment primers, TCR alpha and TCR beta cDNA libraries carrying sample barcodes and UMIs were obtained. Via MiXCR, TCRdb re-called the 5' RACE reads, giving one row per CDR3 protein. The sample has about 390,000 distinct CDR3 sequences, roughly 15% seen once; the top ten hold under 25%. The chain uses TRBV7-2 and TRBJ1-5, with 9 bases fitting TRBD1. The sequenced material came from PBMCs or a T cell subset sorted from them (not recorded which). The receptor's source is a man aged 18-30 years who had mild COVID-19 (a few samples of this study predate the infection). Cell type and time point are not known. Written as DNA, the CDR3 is TGTGCCAGCTCCAAAACAGGGGGCTATAGCAATCAGCCCCAGCATTTT. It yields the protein CASSKTGGYSNQPQHF.